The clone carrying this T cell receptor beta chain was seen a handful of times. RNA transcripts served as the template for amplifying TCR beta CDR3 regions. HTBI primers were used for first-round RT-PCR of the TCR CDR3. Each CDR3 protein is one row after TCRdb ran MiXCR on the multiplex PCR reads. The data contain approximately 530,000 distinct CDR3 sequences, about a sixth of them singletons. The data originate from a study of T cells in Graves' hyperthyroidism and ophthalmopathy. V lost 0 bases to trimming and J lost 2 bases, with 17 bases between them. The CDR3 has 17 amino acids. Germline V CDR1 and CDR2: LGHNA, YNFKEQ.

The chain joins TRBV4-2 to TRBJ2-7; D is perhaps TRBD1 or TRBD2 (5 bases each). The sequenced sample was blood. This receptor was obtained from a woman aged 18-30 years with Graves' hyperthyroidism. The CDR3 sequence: CASSQDPTGTEPYEQYF. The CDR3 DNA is TGTGCCAGCAGCCAAGATCCTACTGGGACCGAACCCTACGAGCAGTACTTC.